Listed below are T cell receptor beta chains from one sample, sequenced in a study of CD8 T cells in cerebrospinal fluid in Alzheimer's disease. TCRdb re-called the 10x single-cell sequencing reads, yielding one record per CDR3 amino acid sequence without DNA. This sample's table has more than 1,400 distinct CDR3 sequences. The sequencing input was cerebrospinal fluid. These receptors all come from a human donor with mild cognitive impairment. The CDR3 runs from the conserved cysteine through the conserved F or W. A row's size may be missing; if present it is once, few, many or a size class.

CASSVQGRGDTQYF,-,TRBJ2-3,TRBV9
CASSQAGTVSYNEQFF,-,TRBJ2-1,TRBV4-3
CASSLLQGEQYF,large,TRBJ2-7,TRBV3-1
CASSLLAGSYNEQFF,medium-sized,TRBJ2-1,TRBV6-2/TRBV6-3
CATSRGANLDRGEQYF,-,TRBJ2-7,TRBV15
CASSFGQGGYGYTF,medium-sized,TRBJ1-2,TRBV6-5
CASSKRGEAFF,-,TRBJ1-1,TRBV21-1
CASSPEASGGYSNQPQHF,medium-sized,TRBJ1-5,TRBV6-5
CASNLDRLGQPQHF,medium-sized,TRBJ1-5,TRBV19
CSAGQGASQPQHF,medium-sized,TRBJ1-5,TRBV20-1
CATSGGGGISYNEQFF,medium-sized,TRBJ2-1,TRBV24-1
CASSYPRDHGYTF,large,TRBJ1-2,TRBV6-2/TRBV6-3
CASSRLADPYEQYF,large,TRBJ2-7,TRBV6-6
CAMRATNTGELFF,-,TRBJ2-2,TRBV19
CASSHRQGVHWGYTF,-,TRBJ1-2,TRBV27
CASTRQKGNQPQHF,-,TRBJ1-5,TRBV6-5
CSVYRASTDTQYF,-,TRBJ2-3,TRBV20-1
CASRREGGSVYGYTF,medium-sized,TRBJ1-2,TRBV5-5
CAWSEFGRGQYF,-,TRBJ2-7,TRBV30
CASSKLAGNSYNEQFF,large,TRBJ2-1,TRBV12-3/TRBV12-4
CASSVGVMNTEAFF,medium-sized,TRBJ1-1,TRBV9
CASSSYVGNTEAFF,-,TRBJ1-1,TRBV7-9
CASSTSTSGGASEQYF,-,TRBJ2-7,TRBV19
CSVGSGSITDTQYF,-,TRBJ2-3,TRBV29-1
CASSIRARGTGELFF,-,TRBJ2-2,TRBV19